This T cell receptor (beta chain) appears in the sequencing data of a study of shared clonotypes between healthy human individuals. Generated by immunoSEQ multiplex PCR, the TCRdb table keeps only in-frame clones and is missing some. Among about 2.4 million clones listed, approximately 90% were seen once. CDR1 and CDR2 (germline): SGDLS, YYNGEE. The germline V and J ends were trimmed by 4 bases and 0 bases, with 20 bases remaining between them. The CDR3 loop spans 18 amino acids. General study results and limits: Larger richness was generally estimated for naive than memory subsets. Expectations were that clonotype sharing among donors would be affected by sequencing depth.

A remark on this clone: Its antigen is as yet unknown.

This sequence originates from a man aged 18-30 years in good health. The sequencing sample was made of naive CD4+ T cells sorted from blood. Subset defined: CD45RA+ positively selected. This chain uses TRBV9 with TRBJ1-3, with D possibly TRBD1 on 5 matching bases. CDR3 bases: TGTGCCAGCAGCCCCCGGGGACCAACACTCACCTCTGGAAACACCATATATTTT. Its protein product is CASSPRGPTLTSGNTIYF.